This T cell receptor beta chain stems from a study of T-cell memory formation after mild COVID-19. Trimming took off 5 bases at V and 3 bases at J, with 9 bases between the two ends. The germline V gene has CDR1 SEHNR and CDR2 FQNEAQ (reference sequence). CDR3 length: 13 residues. MiXCR, applied by TCRdb to the 5' RACE reads, yields one record per CDR3 protein. This table holds about 470,000 distinct CDR3 sequences, approximately 23% found once. The sequencing sample was made of PBMCs or a T cell subset sorted from them (not recorded which). This sequence joins TRBV7-9 and TRBJ2-3, with D unresolved. The sequence derives from an adult woman who had mild COVID-19 (a few samples of this study predate the infection). Cell type and time point are not known. The CDR3 reads CASSPIVTDTQYF. CDR3 DNA: TGTGCCAGCAGCCCGATAGTAACAGATACGCAGTATTTT.